This is a list of T cell receptor beta chains from one sample in a study of metastatic and nonmetastatic thyroid tumors. TCRdb re-clonotyped the PCR reads via MiXCR. This table holds approximately 74,000 clones, approximately 15% found once. The specimen was blood. These receptor sequences come from a male donor with papillary thyroid cancer or a benign thyroid nodule (not recorded which). Some clones in this sample may be carry-over from other donors' samples. Each CDR3 is given with its conserved first and last residue. Fields, in order: V gene, clone size, J gene, D gene, CDR3 DNA, CDR3 protein. The D gene is left open where the match is weak. A clone size is listed for some rows: how often the clone was seen (once, few, many), or a class if it is expanded.

>TRBV5-6|many|TRBJ1-2|NA
TGTGCCAGCAGCTTGGGCAGGAACTATGGCTACACCTTC
CASSLGRNYGYTF
>TRBV6-1|many|TRBJ1-1|NA
TGTGCCAGCAGTTTCGACAGGTCGCACACTGAAGCTTTCTTT
CASSFDRSHTEAFF
>TRBV29-1|many|TRBJ1-2|NA
TGCAGCGCCTCCGGAAACAGGTTTGGCTACACCTTC
CSASGNRFGYTF
>TRBV5-1|NA|TRBJ2-1|NA
TGCGCCAGCAGCTCCGGGACTCAGTACAATGAGCAGTTCTTC
CASSSGTQYNEQFF
>TRBV28|many|TRBJ2-7|NA
TGTGCCAGCAGCAGTCGGGACCGAAGCTCCTACGAGCAGTACTTC
CASSSRDRSSYEQYF
>TRBV6-5|large|TRBJ2-7|TRBD2
TGTGCCAGCAGTTACTTGGGGAGCCTAGCGGGAGGCTACGAGCAGTACTTC
CASSYLGSLAGGYEQYF
>TRBV11-1|many|TRBJ2-1|NA
TGTGCCAGCAGCCCTCCCAGCGGATCTATCTACAATGAGCAGTTCTTC
CASSPPSGSIYNEQFF
>TRBV28|medium-sized|TRBJ1-1|NA
TGTGCCAGCAGTCATAAACCGGGGAACACTGAAGCTTTCTTT
CASSHKPGNTEAFF
>TRBV24-1|few|TRBJ2-6|NA
TGTGCCACCAGTGATTTAGGCAGGGATGGGGCCAACGTCCTGACTTTC
CATSDLGRDGANVLTF
>TRBV28|many|TRBJ1-4|NA
TGTGCCAGCAGTGGAGACAGGACCTGGGAAACTAATGAAAAGCTGTTTTTT
CASSGDRTWETNEKLFF
>TRBV18|many|TRBJ2-1|NA
TGTGCCAGCTCGACTTATAGGGGGGAGCAGTTCTTC
CASSTYRGEQFF
>TRBV6-1|many|TRBJ1-1|TRBD1
TGTGCCATCCTGGGACAGGAGATGAACACTGAAGCTTTCTTT
CAILGQEMNTEAFF
>TRBV19|many|TRBJ2-1|NA
TGTGCCACCGGATGGCCAGAACAGTTCTTC
CATGWPEQFF
>TRBV19|few|TRBJ2-7|TRBD1
TGTGCCAGTAGTAAGGCAGGGGGCGGATACGAGCAGTACTTC
CASSKAGGGYEQYF
>TRBV29-1|many|TRBJ1-4|NA
TGCAGCGTTGAAGAGGGGAATGAAAAACTGTTTTTT
CSVEEGNEKLFF
>TRBV6-5|few|TRBJ2-1|TRBD2
TGTGCCAGCAGTTACTCGAGGCTAGCGGGAGTAGAAAGTTTC
CASSYSRLAGVESF
>TRBV5-1|NA|TRBJ2-7|TRBD1
TGCGCCAGCAGCTTGGCAGGGGACAGGACAGAGTACTTC
CASSLAGDRTEYF
>TRBV19|many|TRBJ2-5|TRBD2
TGTGCCAGTAGTGCCCGCGGGGGGTGGCGGGAGACCCAGTACTTC
CASSARGGWRETQYF
>TRBV7-2|NA|TRBJ2-1|NA
TGTGCCAGCAGCTTTAGCGGTTCTTACAATGAGCAGTTCTTC
CASSFSGSYNEQFF
>TRBV2|many|TRBJ2-1|NA
TGTGCCAGCAGTGACGGCATGAGGAGCTCCTACAATGAGCAGTTCTTC
CASSDGMRSSYNEQFF
>TRBV6-1|few|TRBJ1-5|NA
TGTGCCAGCAGTGATTCGGAGGGGCAGGGCAATCAGCCCCAGCATTTT
CASSDSEGQGNQPQHF
>TRBV6-6|many|TRBJ2-2|NA
TGTGCCAGCAGTTACCGACAGGACGGGCCCGGGGAGCTGTTTTTT
CASSYRQDGPGELFF
>TRBV11-2|many|TRBJ2-3|TRBD2
TGTGCCAGCAGCTTGGGGGGGATATCAACTAGCACAGATACGCAGTATTTT
CASSLGGISTSTDTQYF
>TRBV19|many|TRBJ2-3|NA
TGTGCCAGTAGTATAGTCCTAGCGGATACGCAGTATTTT
CASSIVLADTQYF
>TRBV7-3|many|TRBJ2-3|NA
TGTGCCAGCAGCTTATTAGCCTTAGCTGGGGGCACAGATACGCAGTATTTT
CASSLLALAGGTDTQYF
>TRBV5-8|NA|TRBJ1-2|TRBD1
TGTGCCAGCAGGGGGGACAGGGGGCGATATGGCTACACCTTC
CASRGDRGRYGYTF
>TRBV18|NA|TRBJ1-1|NA
TGTGCCAGCTCACCTAAGGACACTGAAGCTTTCTTT
CASSPKDTEAFF
>TRBV5-4|many|TRBJ2-3|NA
TGTGCCAGCAGCTTGGCCCCTCCCGGAACCACAGATACGCAGTATTTT
CASSLAPPGTTDTQYF